This is a list of T cell receptor beta chains from one sample in a study of shared clonotypes between healthy human individuals. Generated by immunoSEQ multiplex PCR, the TCRdb table keeps only in-frame clones and is missing some. In the table there are about 680,000 clones, around 73% of which are singletons. The sequenced sample consisted of memory CD4+ T cells sorted from blood. Receptor source: a woman younger than 45 in good health. Both conserved end residues are part of each CDR3. The D gene is left open where the match is weak. Size is omitted from some rows. Given values are once, few, many or a class for expanded clones.

TRBJ2-1 TRBV28 . . CASSFYISGPAVNEQFF TGTGCCAGCAGTTTTTACATCAGCGGCCCGGCGGTAAATGAGCAGTTCTTC
TRBJ1-6 TRBV28 TRBD1 many CASSPNFPGTGASPLHF TGTGCCAGCAGTCCTAATTTTCCCGGGACAGGGGCTTCACCCCTCCACTTT
TRBJ2-1 TRBV7-9 . . CASSLDVSPTMFF TGTGCCAGCAGCTTAGATGTGTCTCCGACCATGTTCTTC
TRBJ2-7 TRBV29-1 . . CSVTDRRFYEQYF TGCAGCGTGACTGACAGGAGGTTCTACGAGCAGTACTTC
TRBJ1-2 TRBV7-3 TRBD1 . CASSLAAGQDYGYTF TGTGCCAGCAGCTTAGCCGCGGGACAGGACTATGGCTACACCTTC
TRBJ1-4 TRBV4-2 TRBD1 few CASSQAGQGNEKLFF TGTGCCAGCAGCCAAGCCGGACAGGGGAATGAAAAACTGTTTTTT
TRBJ2-4 TRBV7-8 TRBD2 . CASSLAVRTSGLAKNIQYF TGTGCCAGCAGCTTAGCAGTCAGGACTAGCGGTTTAGCCAAAAACATTCAGTACTTC
TRBJ2-5 TRBV11-2 . once CASSLAYQETQYF TGTGCCAGCAGCTTAGCTTACCAAGAGACCCAGTACTTC
TRBJ2-7 TRBV6-5 . . CASSSSTGHYEQYF TGTGCCAGCAGTTCCTCGACAGGACACTACGAGCAGTACTTC
TRBJ2-7 TRBV27 TRBD1 . CASRRQGALAYEQYF TGTGCCAGCAGACGACAGGGGGCGCTGGCCTACGAGCAGTACTTC
TRBJ1-2 TRBV5-1 TRBD1 few CASREKGTGQGYTF TGCGCCAGCAGGGAGAAGGGGACAGGACAAGGCTACACCTTC
TRBJ2-1 TRBV27 . . CASSHYNEQFF TGTGCCAGCAGCCACTACAATGAGCAGTTCTTC
TRBJ2-5 TRBV5-1 TRBD1 . CASSGLTGYKGETQYF TGCGCCAGCAGCGGTCTGACAGGGTATAAAGGGGAGACCCAGTACTTC
TRBJ1-2 TRBV2 . . CASSYDSGYGYTF TGTGCCAGCAGTTACGACAGCGGCTATGGCTACACCTTC
TRBJ2-6 TRBV6-6 . . CASYPGIIAGANVLTF TGTGCCAGCTACCCAGGGATTATTGCTGGGGCCAACGTCCTGACTTTC
TRBJ1-4 TRBV29-1 . . CSVVGLKGHWGHEKLFF TGCAGCGTTGTCGGGTTAAAGGGACACTGGGGGCATGAAAAACTGTTTTTT
TRBJ2-7 TRBV7-9 TRBD2 . CASSLGRGLLYEQYF TGTGCCAGCAGCTTAGGCCGGGGACTACTCTACGAGCAGTACTTC
TRBJ2-3 TRBV7-2 . . CASSPVVLAPDTQYF TGTGCCAGCAGCCCTGTAGTTCTAGCTCCAGATACGCAGTATTTT
TRBJ2-3 TRBV29-1 . . CSESRSGGTDTQYF TGCAGCGAATCCCGGTCGGGGGGCACAGATACGCAGTATTTT
TRBJ1-2 TRBV6-1 TRBD1 . CASKGQGGTGYTF TGTGCCAGCAAGGGACAGGGGGGGACGGGCTACACCTTC
TRBJ1-5 TRBV19 . few CASRPNGYQPQHF TGTGCCAGTAGACCCAATGGGTATCAACCCCAGCATTTT
TRBJ2-1 TRBV14 . . CASSQYRGTIKQFF TGTGCCAGCAGCCAATATCGGGGCACAATCAAGCAGTTCTTC
TRBJ1-4 TRBV13 . . CASSLGQGNGNEKLFF TGTGCCAGCAGCTTAGGACAGGGAAATGGGAATGAAAAACTGTTTTTT
TRBJ1-5 TRBV5-1 TRBD1 few CASSLEGTGMPQHF TGCGCCAGCAGCTTGGAGGGGACAGGCATGCCCCAGCATTTT
TRBJ2-6 TRBV15 TRBD1 once CATSRGSPQGAGGANVLTF TGTGCCACCAGCAGAGGATCCCCGCAGGGGGCGGGGGGGGCCAACGTCCTGACTTTC
TRBJ1-1 TRBV6-5 TRBD1 . CASKGTARDTEAFF TGTGCCAGCAAGGGGACAGCGAGGGACACTGAAGCTTTCTTT
TRBJ2-5 TRBV11-2 TRBD1 . CASRFGQGETQYF TGTGCCAGCAGATTTGGACAGGGAGAGACCCAGTACTTC
TRBJ1-2 TRBV10-2 . . CASGGSYGYTF TGCGCCAGCGGGGGTTCCTATGGCTACACCTTC
TRBJ2-6 TRBV28 . . CASSSNLSGANVLTF TGTGCCAGCAGTTCCAACCTCTCTGGGGCCAACGTCCTGACTTTC
TRBJ2-5 TRBV5-1 TRBD2 . CASSLLAGGQETQYF TGCGCCAGCAGCTTACTAGCGGGAGGACAAGAGACCCAGTACTTC
TRBJ1-2 TRBV6-5 . . CASRGTVNYGYTF TGTGCCAGCAGGGGTACAGTGAACTATGGCTACACCTTC
TRBJ2-7 TRBV14 TRBD2 . CASSQGASGARGQYF TGTGCCAGCAGCCAAGGGGCTAGCGGGGCTAGAGGGCAGTACTTC
TRBJ2-7 TRBV5-1 . . CASSFLGAYEQYF TGCGCCAGCAGCTTTCTTGGGGCCTACGAGCAGTACTTC